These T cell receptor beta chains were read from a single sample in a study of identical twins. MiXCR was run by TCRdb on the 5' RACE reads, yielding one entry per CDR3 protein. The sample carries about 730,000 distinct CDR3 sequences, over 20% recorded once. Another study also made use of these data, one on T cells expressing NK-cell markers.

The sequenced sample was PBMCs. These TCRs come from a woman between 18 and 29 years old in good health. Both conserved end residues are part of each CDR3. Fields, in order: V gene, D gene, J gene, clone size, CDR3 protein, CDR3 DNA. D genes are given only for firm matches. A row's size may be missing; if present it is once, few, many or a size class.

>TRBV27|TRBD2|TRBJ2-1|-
CASRSGTRGNEQFF
TGTGCCAGCAGATCCGGGACTAGAGGCAATGAGCAGTTCTTC
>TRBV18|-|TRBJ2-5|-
CASSRDHQETQYF
TGTGCCAGCTCACGGGACCACCAAGAGACCCAGTACTTC
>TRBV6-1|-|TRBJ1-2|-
CASSQPAPRGSFYGYTF
TGTGCCAGCAGTCAACCGGCCCCACGGGGATCATTCTATGGCTACACCTTC
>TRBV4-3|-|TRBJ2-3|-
CASSQTPIGDTQYF
TGCGCCAGCAGCCAAACGCCAATCGGAGATACGCAGTATTTT
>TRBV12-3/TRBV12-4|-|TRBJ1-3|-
CASSPSRHGNTIYF
TGTGCCAGCAGTCCTTCGAGGCATGGAAACACCATATATTTT
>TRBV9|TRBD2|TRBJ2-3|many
CASSVRGSTDTQYF
TGTGCCAGCAGCGTGCGGGGGAGCACAGATACGCAGTATTTT
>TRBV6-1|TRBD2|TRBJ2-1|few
CASSEAGGNNEQFF
TGTGCCAGCAGTGAGGCGGGGGGAAATAATGAGCAGTTCTTC
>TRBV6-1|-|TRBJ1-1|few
CASSERGQNTEAFF
TGTGCCAGCAGTGAACGTGGACAGAACACTGAAGCTTTCTTT
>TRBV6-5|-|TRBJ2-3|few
CASSLGIRADTQYF
TGTGCCAGCAGTTTGGGTATTCGGGCAGATACGCAGTATTTT
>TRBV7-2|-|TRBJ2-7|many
CASSPETYEQYF
TGTGCCAGCAGCCCCGAGACCTACGAGCAGTACTTC
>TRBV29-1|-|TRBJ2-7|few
CSVESKLGTYEQYF
TGCAGCGTTGAATCTAAACTGGGGACCTACGAGCAGTACTTC
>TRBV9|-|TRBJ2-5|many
CASSGGLQETQYF
TGTGCCAGCAGCGGAGGACTTCAAGAGACCCAGTACTTC
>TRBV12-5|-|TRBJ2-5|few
CASGLGRETQYF
TGTGCTAGTGGTTTGGGGCGAGAGACCCAGTACTTC
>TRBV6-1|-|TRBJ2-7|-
CASIHDVPRTYEQYF
TGTGCCAGCATCCACGATGTGCCCAGGACCTACGAGCAGTACTTC
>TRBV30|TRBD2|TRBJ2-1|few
CAWSVRDYNNNEQFF
TGTGCCTGGAGTGTACGGGACTACAATAACAATGAGCAGTTCTTC